This TCR beta chain is from a study of T cells in Graves' hyperthyroidism and ophthalmopathy. V lost 3 bases and J lost 5, with 10 bases in between. Germline V gene lookup returns CDR1 ENHRY and CDR2 SYGVKD. The CDR3 runs to 13 residues. Amplified TCR beta CDR3 regions came from RNA transcripts. Using the HTBI primer set, a first-round RT-PCR was run on the TCR CDR3. TCRdb re-called the multiplex PCR reads with MiXCR, one entry per CDR3 protein. This table holds under 350,000 distinct CDR3 sequences, under 25% found once. Ten or more counts support this clonotype. The receptor's source is a woman between 50 and 59 years old with Graves' hyperthyroidism. The chain couples TRBV10-3 to TRBJ1-2; D call uncertain. The source material was blood. CDR3 nucleotides: TGTGCCATCAGTGACGAGGGCCGGTATGGCTACACCTTC. Protein product: CAISDEGRYGYTF.